A single sample is the source of the 6 T cell receptor beta chains below, sequenced in a study of response to subunit inactivated influenza vaccine. TCRdb analysed the RT-PCR reads with MiXCR anew, one entry per CDR3 protein. The data contain 500,000 or so distinct CDR3 sequences, approximately 16% of them singletons. Sequences were derived from CD4+ T cells sorted from PBMCs, sampled roughly 24 months after vaccination. The receptor set was obtained from a man aged 50 to 69 who received an inactivated influenza vaccine.

This clonotype has ten or more counts. The genes are TRBV20-1 and TRBJ1-1; possibly TRBD1 for D (6 bases). V was cut by 1 base and J by 2 bases, with 17 bases left in between. The V gene's germline CDR1 is DFQATT and CDR2 SNEGSKA (reference sequence). The CDR3 spans 16 residues. The CDR3 DNA follows: TGCAGTGCTAGAGGTGACCAGGACAGACACAACACTGAAGCTTTCTTT. Its protein is CSARGDQDRHNTEAFF.

The V call is TRBV5-6, the J call TRBJ2-2, with D perhaps matching TRBD1 or TRBD2 (6 bases each). The CDR3 extends over 14 amino acids. Per the germline V gene, CDR1 is SGHDT and CDR2 is YYEEEE. Trimming stripped 3 bases from V and 8 bases from J, with 14 bases between. The chain's CDR3 is CASSSGGVTGELFF. In DNA form, the CDR3 reads TGTGCCAGCAGCTCCGGGGGCGTGACAGGGGAGCTGTTTTTT.

The V gene is TRBV12-2, the J gene TRBJ2-5; TRBD1 is the table's D call and was not checked against the DNA. TRBV12-2 is recorded as a pseudogene. The CDR3 extends over 15 amino acids. The CDR3 DNA is TGTGCAAGTCGCTTTTTCGGGGCAGCCCAAGAGACCCAGTACTTC. It yields the protein CASRFFGAAQETQYF.

This clonotype was seen a handful of times. The junction does not match germline at one end; this may be a read error. This chain connects TRBV5-1 to TRBJ1-1; perhaps TRBD1 as D (6 bases). The germline gives CDR1 SGHRS, CDR2 YFSETQ. The CDR3 runs 15 residues. Here the CDR3 DNA reads TGTGCCAGCAGTTTAGTGGGGGGGGCGAACACTGAAGCTTTCTTT. It is translated as CASSLVGGANTEAFF. Full variable domain (missing parts from reference TRBV5-1 and TRBJ1-1): KAGVTQTPRYLIKTRGQQVTLSCSPISGHRSVSWYQQTPGQGLQFLFEYFSETQRNKGNFPGRFSGRQFSNSRSEMNVSTLELGDSALYLCASSLVGGANTEAFFGQGTRLTVV.

This clonotype was counted many times. This chain joins TRBV4-2 and TRBJ2-3, with a weak D call TRBD2 (6 bases). The CDR3 covers 16 residues. Per germline, CDR1 LGHNA and CDR2 YNFKEQ. With 0 bases removed from V and 2 bases from J, the gap between germline ends came to 12 bases. CDR3 coding DNA: TGTGCCAGCAGCCAAGATACCGCGGGGACCACAGATACGCAGTATTTT. It codes for CASSQDTAGTTDTQYF.

This sequence joins TRBV5-1 and TRBJ2-2; possibly TRBD2 for D (5 bases). The CDR3 runs 14 residues. Trimming pared 7 bases from V and 4 bases from J, leaving 14 bases between. Germline values: CDR1 SGHRS, CDR2 YFSETQ. The CDR3 nucleotides read TGCGCCAGCCAACGACTAAGCTCCACCGGGGAGCTGTTTTTT. Protein product: CASQRLSSTGELFF.